These T cell receptor beta chains were read from a single sample in a study of regulatory T cells in long-lasting Graves disease. TCRdb reanalysed the multiplex PCR reads using MiXCR and keeps one entry per CDR3 protein. The sample contains hundreds of thousands of distinct CDR3 sequences, around 16% of which appear only once. These data also formed part of another study, on T cells in Graves' hyperthyroidism and ophthalmopathy.

Sequenced here: peripheral blood mononuclear cells (PBMCs), sampled at new diagnosis, from a patient treated with antithyroid drugs. The receptors derive from a woman aged 35 to 59 with Graves disease. CDR3s include the opening cysteine and the closing phenylalanine or tryptophan. D genes are given only for firm matches. Clone size, where shown, is once, few, many, or a class for clones that have expanded.

d_call: .; j_call: TRBJ1-2; v_call: TRBV3-1; clone_size: many; cdr3_aa: CATLDTFYGYTF; cdr3_nt: TGTGCCACTCTAGACACATTCTATGGCTACACCTTC
d_call: .; j_call: TRBJ2-1; v_call: TRBV11-2; clone_size: many; cdr3_aa: CASSRTDNEQFF; cdr3_nt: TGTGCCAGCAGCAGGACAGACAATGAGCAGTTCTTC
d_call: TRBD2; j_call: TRBJ2-3; v_call: TRBV29-1; clone_size: many; cdr3_aa: CSVEDGLAGGKRVSTDTQYF; cdr3_nt: TGCAGCGTTGAAGATGGACTAGCGGGGGGTAAGCGAGTTAGCACAGATACGCAGTATTTT
d_call: .; j_call: TRBJ2-7; v_call: TRBV7-8; clone_size: many; cdr3_aa: CASSLDRRDEQYF; cdr3_nt: TGTGCCAGCAGCTTAGACAGGAGGGACGAGCAGTACTTC
d_call: .; j_call: TRBJ1-4; v_call: TRBV4-1; clone_size: few; cdr3_aa: CASSQSGVVNEKLFF; cdr3_nt: TGCGCCAGCAGCCAGTCCGGGGTGGTCAATGAAAAACTGTTTTTT
d_call: TRBD1; j_call: TRBJ1-4; v_call: TRBV9; clone_size: few; cdr3_aa: CASSRTLTGGVRRDEKLFF; cdr3_nt: TGTGCCAGCAGCCGGACCCTGACAGGGGGCGTAAGGCGGGATGAAAAACTGTTTTTT
d_call: .; j_call: TRBJ2-7; v_call: TRBV11-1; clone_size: many; cdr3_aa: CASRSTGDPAYEQYF; cdr3_nt: TGTGCCAGCAGATCTACGGGGGACCCAGCGTACGAGCAGTACTTC
d_call: .; j_call: TRBJ1-1; v_call: TRBV6-5; clone_size: .; cdr3_aa: CASSYEGLAEAFF; cdr3_nt: TGTGCCAGCAGTTACGAGGGGTTGGCTGAAGCTTTCTTT
d_call: .; j_call: TRBJ2-7; v_call: TRBV5-5; clone_size: .; cdr3_aa: CASSQDGLALPHEQYF; cdr3_nt: TGTGCCAGCAGCCAAGACGGCCTAGCCCTTCCCCATGAGCAGTACTTC
d_call: .; j_call: TRBJ2-7; v_call: TRBV29-1; clone_size: .; cdr3_aa: CSVTTALSYEQYF; cdr3_nt: TGCAGCGTTACTACCGCACTTTCCTACGAGCAGTACTTC
d_call: TRBD2; j_call: TRBJ2-1; v_call: TRBV9; clone_size: few; cdr3_aa: CASSAHPAGVDEQFF; cdr3_nt: TGTGCCAGCAGCGCTCACCCGGCGGGGGTGGATGAGCAGTTCTTC
d_call: TRBD1; j_call: TRBJ2-7; v_call: TRBV5-1; clone_size: many; cdr3_aa: CASSKGQGASSYEQYF; cdr3_nt: TGCGCCAGCAGCAAGGGACAGGGGGCATCCTCCTACGAGCAGTACTTC
d_call: .; j_call: TRBJ2-6; v_call: TRBV3-1; clone_size: few; cdr3_aa: CASSPPRRVYGANVLTF; cdr3_nt: TGTGCCAGCAGCCCCCCGAGGCGTGTGTATGGGGCCAACGTCCTGACTTTC
d_call: .; j_call: TRBJ1-2; v_call: TRBV3-1; clone_size: .; cdr3_aa: CASSRIVSSTNYGYTF; cdr3_nt: TGTGCCAGCAGCCGAATTGTTTCAAGTACTAACTATGGCTACACCTTC
d_call: .; j_call: TRBJ2-7; v_call: TRBV12-3/TRBV12-4; clone_size: many; cdr3_aa: CASSNPGPYYEQYF; cdr3_nt: TGTGCCAGCAGTAACCCGGGCCCTTACTACGAGCAGTACTTC
d_call: TRBD2; j_call: TRBJ2-7; v_call: TRBV3-1; clone_size: few; cdr3_aa: CASSQSGTSGLEQYF; cdr3_nt: TGTGCCAGCAGCCAATCGGGGACTAGCGGGCTAGAGCAGTACTTC
d_call: .; j_call: TRBJ2-2; v_call: TRBV9; clone_size: few; cdr3_aa: CASSVSYSSNTGELFF; cdr3_nt: TGTGCCAGCAGCGTATCTTACAGCTCGAACACCGGGGAGCTGTTTTTT
d_call: .; j_call: TRBJ1-5; v_call: TRBV6-1; clone_size: many; cdr3_aa: CASSLGGLGQPQHF; cdr3_nt: TGTGCCAGCAGTCTAGGGGGACTGGGGCAGCCCCAGCATTTT
d_call: TRBD1; j_call: TRBJ1-2; v_call: TRBV9; clone_size: many; cdr3_aa: CASSVGQGAGYGYTF; cdr3_nt: TGTGCCAGCAGCGTCGGACAGGGGGCCGGGTATGGCTACACCTTC
d_call: .; j_call: TRBJ1-1; v_call: TRBV12-3/TRBV12-4; clone_size: .; cdr3_aa: CASSNTDRTNTEAFF; cdr3_nt: TGTGCCAGCAGTAATACTGACAGGACGAACACTGAAGCTTTCTTT
d_call: .; j_call: TRBJ1-5; v_call: TRBV2; clone_size: many; cdr3_aa: CASSEMQEWNQPQHF; cdr3_nt: TGTGCCAGCAGTGAAATGCAGGAATGGAATCAGCCCCAGCATTTT
d_call: .; j_call: TRBJ2-1; v_call: TRBV3-1; clone_size: many; cdr3_aa: CASSQEHGAYNEQFF; cdr3_nt: TGTGCCAGCAGCCAGGAGCATGGGGCCTACAATGAGCAGTTCTTC
d_call: .; j_call: TRBJ2-3; v_call: TRBV7-2; clone_size: few; cdr3_aa: CASSLDKQGPSGNTQYF; cdr3_nt: TGTGCCAGCAGCTTAGATAAACAGGGCCCATCCGGAAATACGCAGTATTTT
d_call: TRBD1; j_call: TRBJ2-2; v_call: TRBV7-3; clone_size: few; cdr3_aa: CASSPGTGRSGELFF; cdr3_nt: TGTGCCAGCAGCCCGGGGACAGGGAGGAGCGGGGAGCTGTTTTTT
d_call: TRBD1; j_call: TRBJ2-1; v_call: TRBV12-3/TRBV12-4; clone_size: many; cdr3_aa: CASSPTGGENEQFF; cdr3_nt: TGTGCCAGCAGTCCGACAGGGGGAGAGAATGAGCAGTTCTTC
d_call: TRBD1; j_call: TRBJ1-3; v_call: TRBV10-3; clone_size: .; cdr3_aa: CAIRQGRGNTIYF; cdr3_nt: TGTGCCATTAGACAGGGGAGAGGAAACACCATATATTTT
d_call: .; j_call: TRBJ2-3; v_call: TRBV7-9; clone_size: .; cdr3_aa: CASSLTPGHGIDTQYF; cdr3_nt: TGTGCCAGCAGCTTAACGCCGGGCCACGGAATAGATACGCAGTATTTT
d_call: .; j_call: TRBJ2-5; v_call: TRBV29-1; clone_size: .; cdr3_aa: CSVVRGAETQYF; cdr3_nt: TGCAGCGTTGTGAGGGGGGCAGAGACCCAGTACTTC
d_call: .; j_call: TRBJ2-2; v_call: TRBV30; clone_size: .; cdr3_aa: CARTPGTDHTGELFF; cdr3_nt: TGTGCCAGAACCCCCGGGACGGATCACACCGGGGAGCTGTTTTTT
d_call: .; j_call: TRBJ1-1; v_call: TRBV6-1; clone_size: many; cdr3_aa: CASSEWGRTEAFF; cdr3_nt: TGTGCCAGCAGTGAATGGGGGCGGACTGAAGCTTTCTTT
d_call: .; j_call: TRBJ2-7; v_call: TRBV12-3/TRBV12-4; clone_size: many; cdr3_aa: CASRPGHIAFSYEQYF; cdr3_nt: TGTGCCAGCAGACCCGGACACATCGCCTTCTCCTACGAGCAGTACTTC
d_call: .; j_call: TRBJ2-2; v_call: TRBV30; clone_size: many; cdr3_aa: CAWRAGSVGELFF; cdr3_nt: TGTGCCTGGAGGGCAGGTTCTGTCGGGGAGCTGTTTTTT
d_call: .; j_call: TRBJ2-5; v_call: TRBV28; clone_size: many; cdr3_aa: CASSFTSIETQYF; cdr3_nt: TGTGCCAGCAGTTTCACTAGTATAGAGACCCAGTACTTC
d_call: .; j_call: TRBJ1-6; v_call: TRBV6-1; clone_size: few; cdr3_aa: CASSSFGGHNSPLHF; cdr3_nt: TGTGCCAGCAGTAGCTTTGGGGGACATAATTCACCCCTCCACTTT
d_call: TRBD1; j_call: TRBJ2-6; v_call: TRBV11-3; clone_size: few; cdr3_aa: CASTPPDRAGANVLTF; cdr3_nt: TGTGCCAGCACCCCCCCGGACAGGGCTGGGGCCAACGTCCTGACTTTC
d_call: TRBD1; j_call: TRBJ1-4; v_call: TRBV7-6; clone_size: .; cdr3_aa: CASSALTGEGPNEKLFF; cdr3_nt: TGTGCCAGCAGCGCGCTGACAGGGGAAGGGCCCAATGAAAAACTGTTTTTT
d_call: .; j_call: TRBJ1-6; v_call: TRBV28; clone_size: .; cdr3_aa: CASSLGPSSPLHF; cdr3_nt: TGTGCCAGCAGTCTCGGACCAAGTTCACCCCTCCACTTT
d_call: TRBD1; j_call: TRBJ2-1; v_call: TRBV5-1; clone_size: many; cdr3_aa: CASRLETGTGINEQFF; cdr3_nt: TGCGCCAGCAGACTAGAAACCGGGACAGGGATCAATGAGCAGTTCTTC
d_call: .; j_call: TRBJ2-5; v_call: TRBV9; clone_size: few; cdr3_aa: CASSAPNGETQYF; cdr3_nt: TGTGCCAGCAGCGCCCCAAATGGGGAGACCCAGTACTTC
d_call: .; j_call: TRBJ1-4; v_call: TRBV2; clone_size: few; cdr3_aa: CASTFGDEKLFF; cdr3_nt: TGTGCCAGCACCTTCGGGGATGAAAAACTGTTTTTT
d_call: TRBD2; j_call: TRBJ2-5; v_call: TRBV19; clone_size: many; cdr3_aa: CASSTLAGTLQETQYF; cdr3_nt: TGTGCCAGTAGTACCCTAGCGGGGACGCTTCAAGAGACCCAGTACTTC
d_call: TRBD1; j_call: TRBJ2-7; v_call: TRBV12-3/TRBV12-4; clone_size: few; cdr3_aa: CASRMTGQGEQYF; cdr3_nt: TGTGCCAGCAGGATGACCGGACAGGGGGAGCAGTACTTC
d_call: .; j_call: TRBJ2-2; v_call: TRBV11-3; clone_size: many; cdr3_aa: CASRQGTGELFF; cdr3_nt: TGTGCCAGCAGACAGGGCACCGGGGAGCTGTTTTTT
d_call: .; j_call: TRBJ2-2; v_call: TRBV20-1; clone_size: .; cdr3_aa: CSATAQANTGELFF; cdr3_nt: TGCAGTGCTACAGCCCAGGCGAACACCGGGGAGCTGTTTTTT